This passage covers 30 T cell receptor beta chains from one sample sequenced in a study of T cell responses to AZD1222 COVID-19 vaccine. TCRdb's table, derived via immunoSEQ multiplex PCR, lists solely in-frame clones and lacks some. The repertoire includes approximately 150,000 clones, over 90% of them detected once, and around 5.9% sits in the top ten. The specimen comprised peripheral blood, sampled on day 0 of AZD1222 vaccination. The receptors stem from an adult in good health.

This clone was observed a handful of times. The V gene is TRBV18, the J gene TRBJ2-7; D may be TRBD1 or TRBD2 (5 bases each). Germline CDR1 is KGHSH and CDR2 is LQKENI. V shed 0 bases and J shed 5 bases, with 11 bases lying between them. The CDR3 covers 14 residues. DNA of the CDR3: TGTGCCAGCTCACCACCGGGGGAGTCAGACGAGCAGTACTTC. Its translation is CASSPPGESDEQYF. Full variable domain (missing parts from reference TRBV18 and TRBJ2-7): NAGVMQNPRHLVRRRGQEARLRCSPMKGHSHVYWYRQLPEEGLKFMVYLQKENIIDESGMPKERFSAEFPKEGPSILRIQQVVRGDSAAYFCASSPPGESDEQYFGPGTRLTVT.

The CDR3 loop is CASSLIGGDTEAFF. The CDR3 DNA reads as TGTGCCAGCAGCTTAATTGGGGGCGACACTGAAGCTTTCTTT. V usage is TRBV7-3 and J usage is TRBJ1-1, with D perhaps TRBD1 (6 bases). Germline values: CDR1 SGHTA, CDR2 FQGTGA. The CDR3 extends over 14 amino acids. V lost 1 base and J lost 3, with 9 bases in between.

The chain carries TRBV28 and TRBJ1-2; D call uncertain. The germline CDR1 and CDR2 sequences are MDHEN and SYDVKM. Deletions cut 3 bases from V and 2 bases from J, with 16 bases between. There are 16 residues in the CDR3. CDR3 amino acids: CASSFSAPGRNYGYTF. The CDR3 DNA follows: TGTGCCAGCAGTTTTTCCGCCCCCGGGCGAAACTATGGCTACACCTTC.

The V and J genes are TRBV28 and TRBJ2-2; 11 bases line up with TRBD2. This CDR3 is 20 amino acids long. The germline V gene has CDR1 MDHEN and CDR2 SYDVKM. With V trimmed by 5 bases and J by 1 base, 15 bases remained unmatched. DNA for the CDR3: TGTGCCAGCAGTGAAAGAAAAGTAATCGGACTAGCGGGGAACACCGGGGAGCTGTTTTTT. It specifies CASSERKVIGLAGNTGELFF.

Only one count was recorded for this clone. This rearrangement joins TRBV14 to TRBJ1-2, with D possibly being TRBD1 (6 bases). CDR1 and CDR2 from the germline V gene are SGHDN and FVKESK. The V end lost 1 base, the J end lost 11 bases, and 17 bases lay between the germline ends. The length of the CDR3 is 14 residues. The CDR3, as DNA: TGTGCCAGCAGCCAAGTGGGGGGCCTCCGGAGATACACCTTC. Translated, it gives CASSQVGGLRRYTF.

V is TRBV4-1 and J is TRBJ1-1; D may be TRBD1 (6 bases). Germline assignment: CDR1 MGHRA and CDR2 YSYEKL. This CDR3 comprises 19 residues. V lost 2 bases and J 4 bases, leaving 26 bases between the germline ends. The chain's CDR3 is CASSQRKGAAGAQGTEAFF. DNA of the CDR3: TGCGCCAGCAGCCAACGAAAAGGAGCGGCAGGGGCGCAGGGCACTGAAGCTTTCTTT.

This clone was seen only a few times. V gene TRBV5-6 combines with J gene TRBJ2-1, with D possibly being TRBD1 or TRBD2 (5 bases each). The V end lost 5 bases, the J end lost 15 bases, and 18 bases lay between the germline ends. Germline loops: CDR1 SGHDT, CDR2 YYEEEE. The length of the CDR3 is 12 residues. The CDR3: CASRWGKGPPFF. In DNA form, the CDR3 reads TGTGCCAGCAGGTGGGGGAAGGGGCCACCGTTCTTC. Variable domain in full (rest from reference TRBV5-6 and TRBJ2-1): DAGVTQSPTHLIKTRGQQVTLRCSPKSGHDTVSWYQQALGQGPQFIFQYYEEEERQRGNFPDRFSGHQFPNYSSELNVNALLLGDSALYLCASRWGKGPPFFGPGTRLTVL.

This chain joins TRBV15 and TRBJ2-7; tentatively, D is TRBD1 (6 bases). V dropped 3 bases and J dropped 3 bases, with 18 bases sitting between them. There are 16 residues in the CDR3. Germline CDR1 and CDR2: LNHNV and YYDKDF (reference sequence). The CDR3 region is CATSRMAGTPNYEQYF. For the CDR3, the DNA is TGTGCCACCAGCAGGATGGCCGGGACACCCAACTACGAGCAGTACTTC.

This clone appeared once. V usage is TRBV11-2 and J usage is TRBJ1-6, with D tentatively TRBD1 (5 bases). This CDR3 has 16 residues. The germline CDR1 and CDR2 sequences are SGHAT and FQNNGV. V lost 8 bases and J 10 bases, leaving 24 bases between the germline ends. CDR3 amino acids: CASSPLWGKPDSPLHF. CDR3 nucleotides: TGTGCCAGCTCCCCTCTGTGGGGGAAGCCGGACTCACCCCTCCACTTT.

The chain links TRBV28 to TRBJ1-5; D gene unclear. CDR3 length: 13 residues. Trimming stripped 11 bases from V and 0 bases from J, with 11 bases between. Germline V gives CDR1 MDHEN, CDR2 SYDVKM. CDR3 nucleotides: TGTGCCTCTCAGTATTATAGCAATCAGCCCCAGCATTTT. This encodes CASQYYSNQPQHF.

This chain connects TRBV10-3 to TRBJ2-1; TRBD2 might be the D (5 bases). The CDR3 sequence is 11 residues long. Trimming left V 10 bases short and J 4 bases short, with 8 bases between. Germline values: CDR1 ENHRY, CDR2 SYGVKD. CDR3 DNA sequence: TGTGCCACGGGGAATTACAATGAGCAGTTCTTC. Encoded protein: CATGNYNEQFF.

The chain couples TRBV27 to TRBJ2-7; no clear D. Trimming cost V 4 bases and J 3 bases, with 13 bases left between them. The CDR3 length is 14 residues. Germline lookup yields CDR1 MNHEY and CDR2 SMNVEV (reference sequence). CDR3 protein: CASSSSTLNYEQYF. The DNA of the CDR3 is TGTGCCAGCAGTTCAAGTACGCTAAACTACGAGCAGTACTTC.

V is TRBV10-2 and J is TRBJ1-1; TRBD1 is a possible D gene (6 bases). Deletions cut 8 bases from V and 1 base from J, with 11 bases between. The CDR3 runs to 13 residues. Germline V gene sequence: CDR1 WSHSY, CDR2 SAAADI. The chain's CDR3 is CASSGAPNTEAFF. Written as DNA, the CDR3 is TGCGCCAGCTCGGGGGCCCCGAACACTGAAGCTTTCTTT.

V gene TRBV25-1 combines with J gene TRBJ2-1, with 8 bases lining up with TRBD2. J lost 8 bases, V lost 3 bases, and 3 bases had no gene match. The germline CDR1 and CDR2 sequences are MGHDK and SYGVNS. The CDR3 contains 13 residues. The CDR3 protein is CASSELAGHEQFF. The DNA for the CDR3 is TGTGCCAGCAGTGAGCTAGCGGGCCATGAGCAGTTCTTC.

The chain uses TRBV6-2 or TRBV6-3 and TRBJ2-1, with D hard to call. The V gene's germline CDR1 is MNHEY and CDR2 SVGEGT. Trimming pared 0 bases from V and 0 bases from J, leaving 9 bases between. CDR3 length: 16 amino acids. Here the CDR3 reads CASSYSLMGSYNEQFF. CDR3 coding DNA: TGTGCCAGCAGTTACTCGCTGATGGGCTCCTACAATGAGCAGTTCTTC.

This chain uses TRBV4-1 with TRBJ1-4, with D possibly TRBD1 on 6 matching bases. The CDR3 contains 18 residues. Trimming removed 4 bases at V and 6 bases at J, with 24 bases between. From germline, CDR1 is MGHRA and CDR2 YSYEKL. The CDR3 DNA sequence: TGCGCCAGCAGCCCTCGGGGAGGGGGGGCGCGTTTGTATGAAAAACTGTTTTTT. This translates into CASSPRGGGARLYEKLFF.

This sequence joins TRBV14 and TRBJ2-3; D is ambiguous. V lost 0 bases and J lost 5, with 12 bases in between. This CDR3 contains 15 residues. The germline gives CDR1 SGHDN, CDR2 FVKESK. CDR3 nucleotides: TGTGCCAGCAGCCAAGAAAATCAGGAAGTAGATACGCAGTATTTT. This encodes CASSQENQEVDTQYF.

The gene calls are TRBV28 and TRBJ1-4, with D possibly being TRBD1 (6 bases). V lost 6 bases to trimming and J lost 10 bases, with 9 bases between them. The length of the CDR3 is 11 residues. Germline lookup yields CDR1 MDHEN and CDR2 SYDVKM. The CDR3 protein is CASRGAGKLFF. CDR3 bases: TGTGCCAGCAGGGGGGCGGGAAAACTGTTTTTT. Looking up the rest from reference TRBV28 and TRBJ1-4 gives the full variable domain: DVKVTQSSRYLVKRTGEKVFLECVQDMDHENMFWYRQDPGLGLRLIYFSYDVKMKEKGDIPEGYSVSREKKERFSLILESASTNQTSMYLCASRGAGKLFFGSGTQLSVL.

The V gene is TRBV4-3, the J gene TRBJ2-7; the match to TRBD1 covers 10 bases. Trimming at V came to 2 bases and at J to 4 bases, leaving 8 bases not matched to a gene. This CDR3 contains 16 residues. Germline CDR1 LGHNA, CDR2 YSLEER. The CDR3 loop is CASSQLAGQGVYEQYF. In nucleotides, the CDR3 is TGCGCCAGCAGCCAACTCGCAGGACAGGGGGTTTACGAGCAGTACTTC.

Points on this clone: One end of the junction varies from germline; a read error may be responsible. The chain links TRBV7-7 to TRBJ2-1; D is unresolved. In germline, CDR1 is SSHAT, CDR2 FNYEAQ (reference sequence). This CDR3 is built from 15 residues. The CDR3 region is CASSLLPSSYNEQFF. DNA for the CDR3: TGTGCTAGCAGCTTACTCCCCTCATCCTACAATGAGCAGTTCTTC.

V is TRBV19 and J is TRBJ1-2; D is uncertain. V was pared by 3 bases and J by 4 bases, with 15 bases between. Germline CDR1 and CDR2: LNHDA and SQIVND (reference sequence). The CDR3 is 15 residues long. The CDR3, as DNA: TGTGCCAGTAGTATCCAGAGCGGACTACCCTATGGCTACACCTTC. It codes for CASSIQSGLPYGYTF.

The chain couples TRBV12-3 or TRBV12-4 to TRBJ1-2; D gene uncertain. This CDR3 comprises 11 residues. Trimming took 4 bases from V and 8 from J, leaving 8 bases between them. CDR3 bases: TGTGCCAGCAGTTCCCCCGAGGGCTACACCTTC. This codes for CASSSPEGYTF.

V gene TRBV28 combines with J gene TRBJ1-4; 9 bases are a match to TRBD1. The CDR3 covers 15 residues. Germline trimming cut 6 bases from V and 6 bases from J; bases unmatched to any gene: 8. Germline-derived CDR1 and CDR2 are MDHEN and SYDVKM. The CDR3 sequence: CASSPLGTGYEKLFF. CDR3 coding DNA: TGTGCCAGCAGCCCCCTGGGGACAGGGTATGAAAAACTGTTTTTT.

The rearrangement joins TRBV27 to TRBJ2-7; TRBD2 is a possible D gene (6 bases). The CDR3 spans 13 residues. V lost 5 bases, J lost 5 bases, and 13 bases lay in between. CDR1 and CDR2 from the germline V gene are MNHEY and SMNVEV (reference sequence). CDR3 sequence reads: CASSLAGYDEQYF. The CDR3 DNA reads as TGTGCCAGCAGTCTGGCGGGGTACGACGAGCAGTACTTC.

V and J are TRBV19 and TRBJ2-1, with 10 nucleotides matching TRBD2. This CDR3 spans 15 amino acids. V shed 5 bases, J shed 1 base, and the junction held 2 bases outside the gene matches. From germline, CDR1 is LNHDA and CDR2 SQIVND (reference sequence). The CDR3 region is CASSPLAGSYNEQFF. CDR3 coding DNA: TGTGCCAGTAGTCCACTAGCGGGATCCTACAATGAGCAGTTCTTC.

This clone was recorded only once. The rearrangement links TRBV10-3 to TRBJ2-7; D is uncertain. Germline loops: CDR1 ENHRY, CDR2 SYGVKD. V dropped 4 bases and J dropped 5 bases, with 12 bases sitting between them. The CDR3 sequence is 13 residues long. This CDR3 reads CAISVEKRDEQYF. The CDR3 DNA is TGTGCCATCAGTGTGGAGAAAAGGGACGAGCAGTACTTC.

The chain recombines TRBV27 with TRBJ2-2; tentatively, D is TRBD1 or TRBD2 (5 bases each). Germline-derived CDR1 and CDR2 are MNHEY and SMNVEV (reference sequence). CDR3 size: 15 residues. V lost 4 bases to trimming and J lost 0 bases, with 9 bases between them. DNA for the CDR3: TGTGCCAGCAGTTCTGGGACGACGAACACCGGGGAGCTGTTTTTT. It codes for CASSSGTTNTGELFF.

This chain joins TRBV4-1 and TRBJ1-2, with 9 nucleotides matching TRBD1. CDR1 and CDR2 (germline): MGHRA, YSYEKL. The CDR3 totals 15 residues. V lost 7 bases and J lost 6; bases outside the gene matches: 12. CDR3 in DNA: TGCGCCAGCAACCCCCGGGACAGGGCTTATAATGGCTACACCTTC. Translated, it gives CASNPRDRAYNGYTF.

V and J are TRBV6-2 or TRBV6-3 and TRBJ1-2; TRBD1 might be the D (6 bases). The CDR3 runs 14 residues. Germline V gene sequence: CDR1 MNHEY, CDR2 SVGEGT. V was pared by 6 bases and J by 7 bases, with 18 bases between. For the CDR3, the DNA is TGTGCCAGCAGCCAACTCACAGGGATCTCTGGCTACACCTTC. Its protein is CASSQLTGISGYTF.

The genes are TRBV5-5 and TRBJ1-1, with 7 positions matching TRBD1. The CDR3 extends over 16 amino acids. Germline V gives CDR1 SGHKS, CDR2 YYEKEE (reference sequence). J gave up 1 base and V 4 bases, and 10 bases lay outside the gene matches. The CDR3 here is CASSLYTGVRNTEAFF. Here the CDR3 DNA reads TGTGCCAGCAGCCTTTACACAGGGGTGAGGAACACTGAAGCTTTCTTT.